These 9 T cell receptor beta chains were sequenced from one sample in a study of beta chain features in type 1 diabetes (dated by TCRdb to 2016 to 2018). The library relied on the immunoSEQ multiplex PCR assay. The High Capacity cDNA Reverse Transcription Kit was used to reverse transcribe all of the isolated RNA, meaning that expressed TCRB transcripts were what got sequenced. TCRdb took this table from immuneACCESS and kept in-frame rearrangements with V and J called. Such tables lack part of the clones; where checked against another copy, unresolved V genes explain under half of the gap, and the rest is unexplained. This sample comprises fewer than 900,000 clones, roughly a sixth of them detected only once. 0.02% to 0.03% of the sample is in the top ten clones. Sequencing was performed on naive CD4+ T cells from blood. The cell subset or site label on this specimen signifies: true naive CD4+ T cells. These receptor sequences come from a woman between 18 and 30 years old in good health.

This clone occurred a few times. The chain is built from TRBV11-2 and TRBJ2-5; 9 bases align to TRBD1. Per germline, CDR1 SGHAT and CDR2 FQNNGV. This CDR3 has 14 residues. J lost 4 bases, V lost 4 bases, and 4 bases had no gene match. DNA for the CDR3: TGTGCCAGCAGCTCTCCGGGACAGGGAGAGACCCAGTACTTC. Amino acids: CASSSPGQGETQYF.

Only a few counts were recorded for this clone. V usage is TRBV5-4 and J usage is TRBJ2-5; D is unresolved. Trimming took off 4 bases at V and 4 bases at J, with 11 bases between the two ends. The CDR3 runs to 13 residues. Germline CDR1 reads SGHNT; CDR2 reads YYREEE (reference sequence). The CDR3 reads CASSARGLETQYF. For the CDR3, the DNA is TGTGCCAGCAGCGCCCGTGGGTTAGAGACCCAGTACTTC.

This clone occurred a few times. The V call is TRBV10-3, the J call TRBJ2-3; D may be TRBD1 (5 bases). CDR1 is ENHRY, CDR2 SYGVKD, per germline. Trimming pared 6 bases from V and 0 bases from J, leaving 10 bases between. CDR3 length equals 14 residues. CDR3: CAIRSTVSTDTQYF. CDR3 DNA sequence: TGTGCCATCAGATCGACAGTTAGCACAGATACGCAGTATTTT.

This clone has only a few counts. The gene calls are TRBV7-9 and TRBJ2-3, with TRBD2 as a possible D gene (5 bases). Looked up from germline, CDR1 is SEHNR and CDR2 is FQNEAQ (reference sequence). Trimming cost V 6 bases and J 2 bases, with 15 bases left between them. The CDR3 is 15 amino acids. This CDR3 is CASRPRGKFTDTQYF. Here the CDR3 DNA reads TGTGCCAGCAGACCACGAGGGAAGTTCACAGATACGCAGTATTTT. The entire variable domain, with the rest obtained from reference TRBV7-9 and TRBJ2-3, is as follows: DTGVSQNPRHKITKRGQNVTFRCDPISEHNRLYWYRQTLGQGPEFLTYFQNEAQLEKSRLLSDRFSAERPKGSFSTLEIQRTEQGDSAMYLCASRPRGKFTDTQYFGPGTRLTVL.

This sequence joins TRBV28 and TRBJ2-1; no clear D. Germline loops: CDR1 MDHEN, CDR2 SYDVKM. Deletions cut 1 base from V and 8 bases from J, with 0 bases between. The length of the CDR3 is 10 residues. The CDR3 DNA is TGTGCCAGCAGTTTATATGAGCAGTTCTTC. Protein product: CASSLYEQFF.

This clone was seen a handful of times. The V and J genes are TRBV7-2 and TRBJ2-2; 13 bases match TRBD2. Germline loops: CDR1 SGHTA, CDR2 FQGNSA. This CDR3 has 16 residues. V trimming: 5 bases; J trimming: 6 bases; junction bases outside the gene matches: 6. The CDR3 region has the DNA TGTGCCAGCAGCCTCCGACTAGCGGGAGGTCCCGGGGAGCTGTTTTTT. It is translated as CASSLRLAGGPGELFF.

This clone was picked up a small number of times. V gene TRBV28 combines with J gene TRBJ2-5, with 7 bases that match TRBD1. After removal of 6 bases from V and 4 bases from J, the junction contained 14 bases not matched to a gene. This CDR3 comprises 16 residues. Germline CDR1 is MDHEN and CDR2 is SYDVKM. CDR3 bases: TGTGCCAGCAGCCAATGGGTAGGGGGCAGGGGAGAGACCCAGTACTTC. It codes for CASSQWVGGRGETQYF.

This clone was detected only a few times. CDR3 sequence reads: CASSEMDFHGYTF. CDR3 nucleotides: TGTGCCAGCAGTGAGATGGATTTCCATGGCTACACCTTC. This sequence joins TRBV25-1 and TRBJ1-2; D remains unclear. Germline V gene data show CDR1 as MGHDK and CDR2 as SYGVNS. The CDR3 covers 13 residues. The V and J ends lost 3 bases and 6 bases respectively, with 11 bases between them.

A few counts support this clone. The rearrangement links TRBV6-5 to TRBJ1-2, with 9 bases matching TRBD1. V lost 6 bases, J lost 4 bases, and 9 bases stayed unmatched. This CDR3 spans 15 amino acids. Germline V lookup: CDR1 MNHEY, CDR2 SVGAGI. CDR3 sequence reads: CASRPPGQGTYGYTF. The CDR3 DNA reads TGTGCCAGCAGACCACCGGGACAGGGAACCTATGGCTACACCTTC.